A selection of T cell receptor beta chains follows, all from one sample in a study of blood T cell repertoires in COVID-19. TCRdb's table, derived via immunoSEQ multiplex PCR, lists solely in-frame clones and lacks some. The sample has 200,000 to 300,000 clones; nearly 85% are singletons. Sequenced input: peripheral blood. The source of these receptors is a human donor in a cohort sampled during active COVID-19. The CDR3 runs from the conserved cysteine through the conserved F or W. Each record gives: CDR3 DNA, CDR3 protein, J gene, D gene, clone size, CDR3 length, V gene. A D gene is named only where the DNA matches it firmly. Clone size is not always given. Where it is, it says once, few, many or a class for expanded clones.

TGTGCCAGTACCCGGGACAGTAATTCACCCCTCCACTTT CASTRDSNSPLHF TRBJ1-6 TRBD1 - 13 TRBV19
TGTGCCAGCAGCCCTAGAGAGACCCAGTACTTC CASSPRETQYF TRBJ2-5 - - 11 TRBV7-2
TGTGCCAGCAGTGAAGAACAGGCCAATCAGCCCCAGCATTTT CASSEEQANQPQHF TRBJ1-5 - - 14 TRBV2
TGCGCCAGCAGTGAGTCGGGACTAGCGGGAGGGTACGAGCAGTACTTC CASSESGLAGGYEQYF TRBJ2-7 TRBD2 - 16 TRBV10-1
TGTGCCAGTAGTATACCGGGGGCGGGAGGAGATACGCAGTATTTT CASSIPGAGGDTQYF TRBJ2-3 TRBD2 - 15 TRBV19
TGTGCCAGCAGGACTGACAGGGAAGAGACCCAGTACTTC CASRTDREETQYF TRBJ2-5 TRBD1 once 13 TRBV6-5
TGTGCCAGCTCACTACCACAGGGATCCTATGGCTACACCTTC CASSLPQGSYGYTF TRBJ1-2 - - 14 TRBV18
TGTGCCAGCAGCTTAGTCCCGGGGGGAGGGCCCTACGAGCAGTACTTC CASSLVPGGGPYEQYF TRBJ2-7 TRBD2 - 16 TRBV7-2
TGTGCCAGCAGCTTCGTAGACAATCAGCCCCAGCATTTT CASSFVDNQPQHF TRBJ1-5 - few 13 TRBV7-2
TGTGCCAGTAGTATAATGACAGCGACTAATGAAAAACTGTTTTTT CASSIMTATNEKLFF TRBJ1-4 - once 15 TRBV19
TGTGCCAGCAGCCGGGGTTCGGGTGGCTACACCTTC CASSRGSGGYTF TRBJ1-2 - once 12 TRBV7-8
TGTGCCAGCAGCTTAGAACAGGGCGCAGATACGCAGTATTTT CASSLEQGADTQYF TRBJ2-3 - - 14 TRBV7-9
TGTGCCAGCAGCCGCGGACTAGCGGGGGGTTCGATGGAGACCCAGTACTTC CASSRGLAGGSMETQYF TRBJ2-5 TRBD2 - 17 TRBV7-9
TGTGCCAGCAGAAGGGACAGCCAAGAGACCCAGTACTTC CASRRDSQETQYF TRBJ2-5 TRBD1 - 13 TRBV11-3
TGTGCCAGCAGCGTGCAGGGAAACAACTATGGCTACACCTTC CASSVQGNNYGYTF TRBJ1-2 - - 14 TRBV9